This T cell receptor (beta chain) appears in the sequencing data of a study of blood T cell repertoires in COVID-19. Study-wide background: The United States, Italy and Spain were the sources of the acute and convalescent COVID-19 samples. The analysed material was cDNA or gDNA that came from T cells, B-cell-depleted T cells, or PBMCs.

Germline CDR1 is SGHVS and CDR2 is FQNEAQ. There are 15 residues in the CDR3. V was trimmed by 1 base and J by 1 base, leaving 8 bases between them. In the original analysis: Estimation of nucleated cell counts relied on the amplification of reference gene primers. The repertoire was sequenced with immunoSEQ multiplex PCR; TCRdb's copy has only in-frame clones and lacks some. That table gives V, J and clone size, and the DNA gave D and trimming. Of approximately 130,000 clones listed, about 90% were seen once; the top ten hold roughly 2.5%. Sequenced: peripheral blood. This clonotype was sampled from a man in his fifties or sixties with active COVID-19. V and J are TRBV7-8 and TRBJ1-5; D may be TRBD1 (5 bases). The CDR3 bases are TGTGCCAGCAGCTTAGAGGGGCTCAGCAATCAGCCCCAGCATTTT. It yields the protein CASSLEGLSNQPQHF.